The rows below give T cell receptor beta chains drawn from one sample of a study of regulatory and conventional T cells in RAG deficiency. Libraries were prepared by immunoSEQ multiplex PCR; TCRdb keeps only in-frame clonotypes and omits some of them. The top ten hold roughly 13% of the sample, which has 34,000 or so clones, around 89% seen once. These data were also filed under a second study, of regulatory T cells.

Sequenced: CD8+ T cells sorted from blood. The origin of the receptors is a human donor in good health. The CDR3 runs from the conserved cysteine through the conserved F or W. Each record gives: V gene, clone size, J gene, CDR3 length, D gene, CDR3 DNA, CDR3 protein. A D gene is named only where the DNA matches it firmly. Rows give clone size only sometimes, using once, few, many, or a class for an expanded clone.

TRBV29-1	.	TRBJ1-2	13	.	TGCAGCGTGGGGATAGTAGGTGACTATGGCTACACCTTC	CSVGIVGDYGYTF
TRBV30	.	TRBJ1-1	14	.	TGTGCCTGGAGTGTACTAGGGCCGAACACTGAAGCTTTCTTT	CAWSVLGPNTEAFF
TRBV6-6	once	TRBJ1-5	14	.	TGTGCCAGCAGTTACTTGCCCGGGGGGCAGCCCCAGCATTTT	CASSYLPGGQPQHF
TRBV7-9	.	TRBJ1-4	15	.	TGTGCCAGCAGCCTAACAGCCGGGCTGGAGGAAAAACTGTTTTTT	CASSLTAGLEEKLFF
TRBV5-1	.	TRBJ1-1	14	.	TGCGCCAGCAGCTTGGTCGGGGGGAACACTGAAGCTTTCTTT	CASSLVGGNTEAFF
TRBV5-1	.	TRBJ2-3	13	.	TGCGCCAGCAGCTTGGCCCCACTAGATACGCAGTATTTT	CASSLAPLDTQYF
TRBV7-7	once	TRBJ2-3	15	TRBD2	TGTGCTAGCAGCGGGGATGTGGGTAGCGCAGATACGCAGTATTTT	CASSGDVGSADTQYF
TRBV30	.	TRBJ2-7	14	.	TGTGCCTGGAGTGTACTTCGGTCCCCCTACGAGCAGTACTTC	CAWSVLRSPYEQYF
TRBV6-5	.	TRBJ2-1	14	TRBD1	TGTGCCAGCGGGAAGGGGACAGGTCGACGGGAGCAGTTCTTC	CASGKGTGRREQFF
TRBV10-3	.	TRBJ2-7	13	TRBD2	TGTGCCATCAGTGAGTCTGAGCGGGGTGAGCAGTACTTC	CAISESERGEQYF
TRBV7-8	.	TRBJ2-1	15	.	TGTGCCAGCAGCTTATTGGACACTACCTACAATGAGCAGTTCTTC	CASSLLDTTYNEQFF
TRBV15	.	TRBJ2-7	15	TRBD1	TGTGCCACCAGCAGGGGGACAGGGGGGACCTACGAGCAGTACTTC	CATSRGTGGTYEQYF
TRBV5-5	.	TRBJ1-2	16	TRBD1	TGTGCCAGCAGCTTGGATATTGGATACAGGGGGCTTGGCTACACCTTC	CASSLDIGYRGLGYTF
TRBV5-1	.	TRBJ2-7	19	TRBD1	TGCGCCAGCAGCTTGGAGGGTTACCGGGGACAGGGGCGTTTTTACGAGCAGTACTTC	CASSLEGYRGQGRFYEQYF
TRBV2	.	TRBJ1-5	13	.	TGTGCCAGCAGAGGGATGGGGAATCAGCCCCAGCATTTT	CASRGMGNQPQHF
TRBV6-1	.	TRBJ1-2	15	TRBD1	TGTGCCACCAGACCCGGGACAGGTGGTAACTATGGCTACACCTTC	CATRPGTGGNYGYTF
TRBV5-1	.	TRBJ1-4	16	TRBD1	TGCGCCAGCAGCTATGGGACAGCCCATATTAATGAAAAACTGTTTTTT	CASSYGTAHINEKLFF
TRBV5-6	.	TRBJ2-7	12	.	TGTGCCAGCAGCCTCGGGACACCCGAGCAGTACTTC	CASSLGTPEQYF
TRBV2	once	TRBJ2-7	15	TRBD2	TGTGCCAGCAGTGTAGTGATAGCGGGCTCCTACGAGCAGTACTTC	CASSVVIAGSYEQYF
TRBV6-1	.	TRBJ1-4	15	TRBD1	TGTGCCAGCACCGGACCCGACAGGGCGAATGAAAAACTGTTTTTT	CASTGPDRANEKLFF
TRBV6-1	.	TRBJ2-7	16	TRBD1	TGTGCCAGCAGTGAATTAGCTGGCAGGGGGACGAGGGAGCAGTACTTC	CASSELAGRGTREQYF
TRBV6-5	.	TRBJ1-2	15	.	TGTGCCAGCAGTTCTCCAGGGGCCGGCAACTATGGCTACACCTTC	CASSSPGAGNYGYTF
TRBV29-1	.	TRBJ1-1	12	.	TGCAGCGTGGCAGGTGGGCCCACTGAAGCTTTCTTT	CSVAGGPTEAFF
TRBV5-1	.	TRBJ1-1	13	.	TGCGCCAGCAGCGCCCGGCGGAACACTGAAGCTTTCTTT	CASSARRNTEAFF
TRBV21-1	.	TRBJ2-5	16	.	TGTGCCAGCAGCTCACGACAGGGGGTGAACCAAGAGACCCAGTACTTC	CASSSRQGVNQETQYF
TRBV28	.	TRBJ1-1	14	TRBD1	TGTGCCGTCCAAACAGGGGGGGGCAGGACTGAAGCTTTCTTT	CAVQTGGGRTEAFF
TRBV6-1	.	TRBJ1-1	14	.	TGTGCCAGCGTGGGGTGGCAGCCTGGGACTGAAGCTTTCTTT	CASVGWQPGTEAFF
TRBV6-5	.	TRBJ1-3	13	.	TGTGCCAGCAGTTACACCGCCCTTGACACCATATATTTT	CASSYTALDTIYF
TRBV6-1	.	TRBJ1-1	14	TRBD1	TGTGCCAGCAGTGCAGCACAGGGGGTCACTGAAGCTTTCTTT	CASSAAQGVTEAFF
TRBV5-8	.	TRBJ2-4	16	TRBD1	TGTGCCAGCAGCACCGGGACAGGGGGCCCGAAAAACATTCAGTACTTC	CASSTGTGGPKNIQYF
TRBV6-1	.	TRBJ1-1	15	.	TGTGCCAGCAGCCAAGAGGGGGATATGAACACTGAAGCTTTCTTT	CASSQEGDMNTEAFF
TRBV2	.	TRBJ2-7	16	.	TGTGCCAGCAGTGAAGGGGCGGCAGGGTTCACCTACGAGCAGTACTTC	CASSEGAAGFTYEQYF
TRBV6-5	.	TRBJ2-1	15	.	TGTGCCAGCAGTGCGACGGGGAATTCCTACAATGAGCAGTTCTTC	CASSATGNSYNEQFF
TRBV7-9	.	TRBJ2-5	14	TRBD1	TGTGCCAGCAGCGAAGACAGGGACCAAGAGACCCAGTACTTC	CASSEDRDQETQYF
TRBV6-1	.	TRBJ1-2	15	.	TGTGCCAGCAGTGATGAATCAGGATCTAACTATGGCTACACCTTC	CASSDESGSNYGYTF
TRBV5-1	.	TRBJ1-1	14	.	TGCGCCAGCAGCTTGGGACAGGAGAACACTGAAGCTTTCTTT	CASSLGQENTEAFF
TRBV6-5	few	TRBJ2-7	14	.	TGTGCCAGCAGTGAAATGGTTACTGGCGCTGAGCAGTACTTC	CASSEMVTGAEQYF
TRBV7-2	.	TRBJ1-2	17	TRBD1	TGTGCCAGCAGCCCCCTTAGGGTCCAGGGGGTTTCCTATGGCTACACCTTC	CASSPLRVQGVSYGYTF
TRBV7-3	.	TRBJ2-7	11	.	TGTGCCAGCAGCTCAGGACGTGTGCAGTACTTC	CASSSGRVQYF
TRBV6-4	few	TRBJ2-2	14	.	TGTGCCAGCAGTGACGGGACAAACACCGGGGAGCTGTTTTTT	CASSDGTNTGELFF
TRBV2	.	TRBJ1-2	13	.	TGTGCCAGCACAGGTTATCAGGTCTATGGCTACACCTTC	CASTGYQVYGYTF
TRBV27	.	TRBJ2-7	14	TRBD2	TGTGCCAGCAGTAAGCGGGAGGTGGGCTACGAGCAGTACTTC	CASSKREVGYEQYF
TRBV7-9	once	TRBJ2-5	11	.	TGTGCCAGCAGCCGCGGGGACGCCCAGTACTTC	CASSRGDAQYF
TRBV29-1	once	TRBJ1-2	12	.	TGCAGCGTTTTTCTGGGTATGCGTGGCTACACCTTC	CSVFLGMRGYTF
TRBV2	.	TRBJ1-3	14	.	TGTGCCAGCAGTGTCAAAGTCGCTGGAAACACCATATATTTT	CASSVKVAGNTIYF
TRBV11-2	.	TRBJ2-2	13	TRBD2	TGTGCCAGCAGCTGGACTAGTGGCGGGGAGCTGTTTTTT	CASSWTSGGELFF
TRBV15	once	TRBJ2-5	15	.	TGTGCCACCAGCACTGAAGCAGGGGAGATAGAGACCCAGTACTTC	CATSTEAGEIETQYF
TRBV4-1	.	TRBJ2-2	14	.	TGCGCCAGCAGCCTAAAGTGGGACACCGGGGAGCTGTTTTTT	CASSLKWDTGELFF
TRBV7-9	large	TRBJ1-5	16	.	TGTGCCAGCAGCTTATATTCGGGAAGGAGCAATCAGCCCCAGCATTTT	CASSLYSGRSNQPQHF
TRBV6-1	.	TRBJ1-5	14	.	TGTGCCACCCGCCCTCCCGGCCAGTATCAGCCCCAGCATTTT	CATRPPGQYQPQHF
TRBV28	.	TRBJ2-5	15	.	TGTGCCAGCAGTCTACAAGGCAGGGTGATTGAGACCCAGTACTTC	CASSLQGRVIETQYF
TRBV19	.	TRBJ1-1	11	.	TGTGCCAGTACGGCGGACACTGAAGCTTTCTTT	CASTADTEAFF
TRBV7-6	.	TRBJ1-1	15	.	TGTGCCAGCAGCTTAGGTGGGGGGCAGAGCACTGAAGCTTTCTTT	CASSLGGGQSTEAFF
TRBV30	.	TRBJ1-1	12	.	TGTGCCGGCCTCTCCCGGGACACTGAAGCTTTCTTT	CAGLSRDTEAFF
TRBV5-1	.	TRBJ2-7	14	.	TGCGCCAGCAGCTTGGGGCAGGCCCCCTACGAGCAGTACTTC	CASSLGQAPYEQYF